This T cell receptor beta chain was retrieved from a study of read filtering for tumor transcriptome and immune sequencing (dated by TCRdb to 2018 to 2021). About the full investigation: The cohort had around 18 male and approximately 14 female patients with a mean age of roughly 66 years, ranging from 47 to 80. Using the same bone marrow samples, the study ran both targeted immune repertoire sequencing and bulk whole-transcriptome sequencing and then compared the TCR repertoires from each method. Per sample, about 4.05 to 10.27 million TCR-region mapped reads were obtained with IR-seq, compared with only roughly 85 to 1273 with RNA-seq. After DNase treatment, whole-transcriptome libraries were prepared with the TruSeq RNA Access Library Prep Kit. A main aim was a read-filtering strategy for immune repertoire data, specifically whether clonotypes supported by a single read should be removed. By revised international staging, eight or nine patients were R-ISS I, 16 were R-ISS II and roughly 7 were R-ISS III.

Bone marrow was sampled from every patient at the time of active disease. Bone marrow mononuclear cells were isolated by Ficoll-Hypaque density gradient centrifugation. CD138-negative cells were obtained by negative selection after labeling with CD138 magnetic microbeads on a MACS separator, removing myeloma plasma cells. Flow cytometry on an Attune NxT with CD138 antibodies was used to check the purity of the isolated cells. Total RNA was extracted using TRIzol reagent and was quantified on a NanoDrop spectrophotometer. For each patient, paired RNA-seq and IR-seq were run on the CD138-negative bone marrow sample from that patient. The investigation overall reported the following: Compared with RNA-seq, IR-seq captured clonotypes at much greater depth and more reliably, and a smaller IR-seq throughput was enough to identify most of the shared clonotypes. The correlation between IR-seq and RNA-seq shared clonotype proportions rose when single-read clonotypes were removed. Single-read clonotypes made up around 80% of clonotypes but only 3% to 4% of total reads in IR-seq, compared with approximately 70% of clonotypes and 44.6% of reads in RNA-seq. The sorted CD138-negative fraction was a mixed bone marrow immune population, not purified T cells.

Including cysteine and phenylalanine, the CDR3 has 13 amino acids. The read is trimmed to its CDR3 DNA, 39 bases read in frame from base 1. Via the germline V gene, CDR1 is SQVTM and CDR2 ANQGSEA. Of note for this clonotype: Its specific antigen is unknown. A much larger clone lies a single base off, so this may be a read error.

TCR libraries were built from about 370 ng RNA with the Immunoverse kit, using molecular barcoded adaptors covering alpha/delta and beta/gamma chains. TCR library preparation was performed with the same RNA that was used for transcriptome sequencing. TCR libraries were sequenced on an Illumina HiSeq 4000 with 2 x 150 cycles. Processing in the source paper ran as follows. TCR reads were aligned to human V, D, J and C references and assembled into CDR3 clonotypes with MiXCR, including quality filtering and error correction. Clonotype counts and gene usage diversity were analyzed with the tcR package in R. For inspection of raw mapping reads, RNA-seq reads were mapped by STAR aligner version 2.5.3a onto GRCh37 of the human genome. To test how sequencing depth affected the clonotypes detected, IR-seq fastq files were randomly downsampled with Seqtk 1.3. TCRdb reprocessed the public reads (quality trimming at Q25 with fastp, clone calling with MiXCR) and kept in-frame beta chains. Each entry merges the rows of one CDR3 protein and shows their most common DNA and genes. TCRdb assigned the V and J calls; the authors' analysis was not used. This sample gives tens of thousands of distinct CDR3 sequences in total; approximately 17% of them show up just once. Around 15% of the sample is held by the ten biggest clonotypes.

The chain is assembled from TRBV29-1 and TRBJ2-3; matching of 6 bases hints at TRBD2 as the D gene. The source is a donor aged 40 or over with multiple myeloma. Sequenced sample: a population of CD138-negative cells sorted from bone marrow. The cell subset or site label here, explained by the study, means: bone marrow mononuclear cells depleted of CD138+ plasma/myeloma cells by negative magnetic selection. The CDR3 reads CSALPGETDTRYF. The sequenced DNA is TGCAGCGCCCTGCCGGGGGAGACAGATACGCGGTATTTT.